These 19 T cell receptor beta chains were all obtained from the same sample, sequenced in a study of blood T cells in healthy people across ages. Primed by a sample-barcoded 5' primer and a J-beta primer mix, a second PCR proceeded for 7 to 11 cycles. TCRdb reanalysed the 5' RACE reads using MiXCR and keeps one entry per CDR3 protein. In the table there are around 1,500,000 distinct CDR3 sequences, around 39% of which are singletons. The sequenced sample was blood. The receptors come from a woman aged 18-29 years in good health.

The table lists this clonotype with a few counts. The chain carries TRBV20-1 and TRBJ1-4, with 12 bases lining up with TRBD1. After removal of 6 bases from V and 6 bases from J, the junction contained 17 bases not matched to a gene. Germline V gene data show CDR1 as DFQATT and CDR2 as SNEGSKA (reference sequence). This CDR3 has 18 residues. The CDR3 nucleotides read TGCAGTGCGCCCACCGGGACAGGGGGCCGCGGGGCCTATGAAAAACTGTTTTTT. It encodes CSAPTGTGGRGAYEKLFF.

Only a few counts were recorded for this clonotype. The CDR3 nucleotides are TGCAGCGCAAAAGGTGGCGGGGTGGGCAACTATGGCTACACCTTC. Translation gives CSAKGGGVGNYGYTF. The genes are TRBV29-1 and TRBJ1-2; D gene uncertain. The CDR3 consists of 15 residues. The V end was cut by 7 bases, the J end by 2 bases, with 20 bases between. Germline lookup yields CDR1 SQVTM and CDR2 ANQGSEA.

The rearrangement links TRBV28 to TRBJ2-1; D may be TRBD1 or TRBD2 (5 bases each). The CDR3 is 17 amino acids. V lost 3 bases to trimming and J lost 0 bases, with 15 bases between them. The germline CDR1 and CDR2 sequences are MDHEN and SYDVKM. CDR3 residues: CASSFARSGSSYNEQFF. As DNA, the CDR3 is TGTGCCAGCAGTTTTGCCCGATCAGGGAGCTCCTACAATGAGCAGTTCTTC.

The CDR3 nucleotides are TGCGCCACCGCACTAGCGGCTTACAATGAGCAGTTCTTC. Protein sequence: CATALAAYNEQFF. The chain uses TRBV10-2 and TRBJ2-1, with TRBD2 matching 8 bases. CDR1 is WSHSY, CDR2 SAAADI, per germline. The V gene end was trimmed by 10 bases and the J gene end by 4 bases; junction bases not matched to a gene: 6. The CDR3 spans 13 residues.

This clonotype has ten or more counts. The chain has TRBV15 and TRBJ2-3; possibly TRBD1 for D (5 bases). This CDR3 has 13 residues. Germline CDR1 LNHNV, CDR2 YYDKDF (reference sequence). Trimming took 5 bases from V and 2 from J, leaving 8 bases between them. In nucleotides, the CDR3 is TGTGCCACCAGCGACAGATTCACAGATACGCAGTATTTT. Residues: CATSDRFTDTQYF.

This chain uses TRBV7-2 with TRBJ2-1, with D unresolved. Germline-derived CDR1 and CDR2 are SGHTA and FQGNSA. Trimming cost V 5 bases and J 9 bases, with 11 bases left between them. The CDR3 length is 12 residues. The CDR3 loop reads CASSPLTGEQFF. In nucleotides, the CDR3 is TGTGCCAGCAGCCCTCTCACGGGTGAGCAGTTCTTC.

The J gene is TRBJ2-7, the V gene TRBV7-2, with 7 bases matching TRBD2. This CDR3 is built from 13 residues. Trimming at V came to 4 bases and at J to 7 bases, leaving 7 bases not matched to a gene. The germline V gene encodes CDR1 SGHTA and CDR2 FQGNSA. The CDR3 DNA follows: TGTGCCAGCAGCTCCCGTCGGGGGGATGAGCAGTACTTC. As protein: CASSSRRGDEQYF.

The rearrangement joins TRBV7-9 to TRBJ1-1, with 7 bases matching TRBD1. Germline V gives CDR1 SEHNR, CDR2 FQNEAQ (reference sequence). The V and J ends lost 5 bases and 10 bases, in that order; junction bases with no gene match: 10. The CDR3 consists of 13 residues. The CDR3, as DNA: TGTGCCAGCAGCCAGACAGGGAAGCCTGTAGCTTTCTTT. Amino acid sequence: CASSQTGKPVAFF.

This sequence joins TRBV7-8 and TRBJ2-4; TRBD2 matches at 12 bases. TRBJ2-7 matches the DNA end more closely, so the J call is doubtful. This CDR3 comprises 16 residues. Per the germline V gene, CDR1 is SGHVS and CDR2 is FQNEAQ. CDR3 region: CASSKTRTSGTYEQYF. The CDR3 coding sequence is TGTGCCAGCAGCAAGACCCGGACTAGCGGGACTTACGAGCAGTACTTC.

The genes are TRBV20-1 and TRBJ2-7; 9 bases fit TRBD2. The tail of the sequence fits TRBJ2-5 better, so the J call may be wrong. Per the germline V gene, CDR1 is DFQATT and CDR2 is SNEGSKA (reference sequence). The CDR3 is made up of 15 amino acids. DNA for the CDR3: TGCAGTGCTAGAGACGGGACTAGCAGTCAAGAGACCCAGTACTTC. Encoded protein: CSARDGTSSQETQYF.

The chain combines TRBV7-7 with TRBJ2-1, with D unresolved. Looked up from germline, CDR1 is SSHAT and CDR2 is FNYEAQ (reference sequence). The CDR3 has 15 amino acids. The germline V and J ends were trimmed by 2 bases and 4 bases, with 12 bases remaining between them. The CDR3 region is CASSLISSQYNEQFF. The CDR3 DNA reads as TGTGCCAGCAGCTTAATATCCTCACAGTACAATGAGCAGTTCTTC.

V is TRBV2 and J is TRBJ1-4; D is unresolved. The V end was cut by 7 bases, the J end by 2 bases, with 5 bases between. The CDR3 runs to 12 residues. The germline CDR1 and CDR2 sequences are SNHLY and FYNNEI. The chain's CDR3 is CASTNTNEKLFF. DNA of the CDR3: TGTGCCAGCACGAACACTAATGAAAAACTGTTTTTT.

The CDR3 here is CAISESVGTGSNQPQHF. In DNA form, the CDR3 reads TGTGCCATCAGTGAAAGTGTCGGGACAGGGAGCAATCAGCCCCAGCATTTT. The chain uses TRBV10-3 and TRBJ1-5, with TRBD1 identical over 9 bases. The junction had 7 bases not matched to a gene; V was cut back by 3 bases and J by 1 base. Germline CDR1 and CDR2: ENHRY and SYGVKD. This CDR3 contains 17 residues.

This rearrangement joins TRBV12-3 or TRBV12-4 to TRBJ2-5, with D possibly matching TRBD1 (6 bases). With the DNA end fitting TRBJ2-7 better, the J assignment may be wrong. The CDR3 length is 14 residues. Written as DNA, the CDR3 is TGTGCCAGCAGTGTTGGGACATTCGTGGGCGAGCAGTACTTC. Translating gives CASSVGTFVGEQYF.

There are a few counts of this clonotype. V usage is TRBV20-1 and J usage is TRBJ2-1; 9 nucleotides match TRBD2. The germline gives CDR1 DFQATT, CDR2 SNEGSKA (reference sequence). The CDR3 covers 15 residues. V was clipped by 2 bases and J by 3 bases; unmatched bases: 5. Here the CDR3 reads CSARIGGRDYNEQFF. CDR3 sequence (DNA): TGCAGTGCTAGAATCGGCGGGAGGGACTACAATGAGCAGTTCTTC.

In this sample, this clonotype turned up many times. The V gene is TRBV13, the J gene TRBJ2-7; D remains unclear. The CDR3 consists of 13 residues. The germline gives CDR1 PRHDT, CDR2 FYEKMQ (reference sequence). V shed 5 bases and J shed 0 bases, with 8 bases lying between them. The CDR3 spells CASSPYSSYEQYF. The CDR3 region has the DNA TGTGCCAGCAGCCCCTACAGCTCCTACGAGCAGTACTTC.

In its sample, this clonotype was seen once. The gene calls are TRBV6-5 and TRBJ2-6; D not certain. V lost 8 bases and J lost 0, with 8 bases in between. CDR3 length: 14 residues. The germline CDR1 and CDR2 sequences are MNHEY and SVGAGI. The CDR3 loop is CASARNSGANVLTF. The CDR3 DNA is TGTGCCAGCGCAAGGAACTCTGGGGCCAACGTCCTGACTTTC.

This clonotype was found a few times. The chain carries TRBV10-3 and TRBJ1-2, with 8 bases aligning to TRBD1. V lost 6 bases to trimming and J lost 0 bases; unmatched junction nucleotides: 9. CDR1 is ENHRY, CDR2 SYGVKD, per germline. The length of the CDR3 is 16 residues. The CDR3, as DNA: TGTGCCATCAGGAAACAGGGGGGAGCCCCTAACTATGGCTACACCTTC. Protein sequence: CAIRKQGGAPNYGYTF.

The CDR3 bases are TGCAGTGCTCTAAAGGGGCTAGCGGAAACCCCCAAAGCCAAAAACATTCAGTACTTC. The encoded protein is CSALKGLAETPKAKNIQYF. The V gene is TRBV20-1, the J gene TRBJ2-4; TRBD2 matches at 7 bases. V trimming: 5 bases; J trimming: 0 bases; junction bases outside the gene matches: 19. This CDR3 is 19 amino acids long. Germline V gene sequence: CDR1 DFQATT, CDR2 SNEGSKA (reference sequence).